Described below is a single T cell receptor beta chain sequence and its context. This clonotype was detected a few times. No cognate antigen has been identified for it. It has no much larger one-base neighbor in the sample; base qualities were not kept. TCR cDNA was synthesized by 5'RACE template switching, through which a universal primer site and unique molecular identifiers were introduced. Priming for cDNA synthesis came from both the TCR alpha and TCR beta constant segments. Library amplification used two PCR steps, and the second PCR step added sample barcodes and sequencing adapters. Sequencing of libraries was done on Illumina HiSeq 2500 (2x100 bp) or NovaSeq (2x150 bp). Per the authors' processing: MIGEC was used to demultiplex reads and collapse the reads into UMI consensus sequences, and MiXCR was used for V(D)J alignment. Using edgeR on replicate PBMC samples, clonotypes were called vaccine-responding if FDR was below 0.01 and the log2 fold change was above 5 up to day 15. Each bulk clonotype received a CD4 or CD8 identity based on whether the sequenced CD4 or CD8 repertoire contained that clonotype at higher abundance. In TCRdb, the public reads were trimmed at Q25 with fastp and aligned with MiXCR, with productive beta chains retained. Identical CDR3 proteins give one entry, which carries the most common genes and DNA. TCRdb, not the original authors, processed these V and J calls. This sample gives about 260,000 distinct CDR3 sequences in total; approximately 12% of them show up just once. Clones ranked in the top ten supply roughly 0.5% of the sample.

The treatment or condition label of this sample denotes: live attenuated yellow fever vaccine strain. A standard Ficoll-Paque protocol was used to isolate PBMCs from peripheral blood. Dynabeads CD4 and CD8 positive selection kits were used to isolate the CD4 and CD8 T-cell fractions. RNA was extracted with TriZol from bulk PBMCs, CD4 and CD8 fractions, and dextramer-positive and dextramer-negative fractions. These data originate in a study of T cells after yellow fever vaccination (dated by TCRdb to between 2018 and 2021). General notes on the study: Libraries from fractions with low cell numbers were prepared with the SMART-Seq v4 Ultra Low Input RNA kit. Two healthy male donors made up the cohort, one aged 18 to 30 years and the other aged 30 to 39 years. To follow T-cell clones before and after primary and booster YFV17D yellow fever vaccination, bulk TCR alpha and beta repertoires were sequenced over time. Blood samples were taken at several timepoints before and after primary and secondary immunization, and bulk PBMC replicates and cell subsets were isolated.

V gives up 2 bases and J gives up 8 bases, and the segment between their germline ends measures 6 bases. Looking up the germline V gene yields CDR1 KGHSH and CDR2 LQKENI. Counted from cysteine to phenylalanine, this CDR3 has 11 amino acids. Kept here is only the CDR3 DNA, which spans 33 bases and is read in frame from base 1. The paper as a whole reports these results and caveats: FACS-sorted repertoires could contain abundant contaminating clonotypes from the bulk population, so computational filtering was required. A small fraction of clonotypes showed up in both the CD4 and CD8 compartments, probably as a result of convergent recombination. Only a couple of donors were included in the study, so the extent to which the findings can be generalized is limited. Compared with the primary T-cell response, the secondary T-cell response was weaker but faster, peaking on day 5 rather than day 15. Most clones expanded after primary vaccination (96% of CD4 and around 88% of CD8) were re-detected after the booster, suggesting that broad memory maintenance occurred.

The rearrangement joined TRBV18 to TRBJ1-1; there is no confident call for the D gene. This TCR derives from a man aged 30 to 45 who received the YFV17D yellow fever vaccine. The source was CD4+ T cells sorted from PBMCs, collected 45 days after the yellow fever booster vaccination. The nucleotide sequence reads TGTGCCAGCTCACCAATCTCCGAAGCTTTCTTT. It codes for CASSPISEAFF.